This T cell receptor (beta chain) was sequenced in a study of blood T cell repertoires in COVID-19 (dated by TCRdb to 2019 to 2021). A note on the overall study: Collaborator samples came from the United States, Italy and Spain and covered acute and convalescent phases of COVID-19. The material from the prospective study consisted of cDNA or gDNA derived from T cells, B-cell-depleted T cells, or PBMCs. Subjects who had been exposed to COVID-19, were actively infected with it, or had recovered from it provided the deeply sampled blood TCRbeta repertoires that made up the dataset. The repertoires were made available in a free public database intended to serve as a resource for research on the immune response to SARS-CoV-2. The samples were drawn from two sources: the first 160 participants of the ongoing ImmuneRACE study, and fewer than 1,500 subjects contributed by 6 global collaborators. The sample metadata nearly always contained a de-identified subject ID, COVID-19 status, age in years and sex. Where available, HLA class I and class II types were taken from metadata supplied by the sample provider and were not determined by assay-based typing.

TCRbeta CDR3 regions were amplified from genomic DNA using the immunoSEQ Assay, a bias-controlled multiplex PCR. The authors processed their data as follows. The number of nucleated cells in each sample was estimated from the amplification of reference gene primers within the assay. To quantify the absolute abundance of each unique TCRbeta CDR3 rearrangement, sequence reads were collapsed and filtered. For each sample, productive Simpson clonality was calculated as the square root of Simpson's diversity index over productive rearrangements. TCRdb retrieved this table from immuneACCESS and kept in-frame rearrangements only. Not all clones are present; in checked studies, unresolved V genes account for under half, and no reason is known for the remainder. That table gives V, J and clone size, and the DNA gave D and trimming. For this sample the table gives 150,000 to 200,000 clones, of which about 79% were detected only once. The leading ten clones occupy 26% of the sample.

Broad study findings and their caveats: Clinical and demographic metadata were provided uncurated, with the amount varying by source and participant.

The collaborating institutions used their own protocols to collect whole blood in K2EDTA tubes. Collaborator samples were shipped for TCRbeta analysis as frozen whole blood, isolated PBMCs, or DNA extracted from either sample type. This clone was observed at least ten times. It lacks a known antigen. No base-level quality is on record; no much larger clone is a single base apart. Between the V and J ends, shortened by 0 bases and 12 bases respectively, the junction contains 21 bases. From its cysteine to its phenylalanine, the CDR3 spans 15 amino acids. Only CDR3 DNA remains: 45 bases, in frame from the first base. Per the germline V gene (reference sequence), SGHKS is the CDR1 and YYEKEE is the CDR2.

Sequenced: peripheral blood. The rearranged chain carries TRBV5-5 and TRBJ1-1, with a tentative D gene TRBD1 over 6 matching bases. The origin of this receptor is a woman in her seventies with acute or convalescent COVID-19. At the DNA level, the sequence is TGTGCCAGCAGCTTGGGTTTGAAGCCGGGACATATAACTTTCTTT. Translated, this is CASSLGLKPGHITFF.